This T cell receptor (beta chain) was found in a study of blood T cell repertoires in COVID-19. Study as a whole: Acute and convalescent COVID-19 specimens originated in the United States, Italy and Spain. Sources were T cells, B-cell-depleted T cells, or PBMCs; the material itself was cDNA or gDNA.

This CDR3 spans 14 amino acids. Between the trimmed V and J ends, which lost 2 bases and 5 bases, there was a span of 13 bases. Germline V gene data show CDR1 as SGHNT and CDR2 as YYREEE (reference sequence). In the original workflow: Reference gene primer amplification yielded estimated nucleated cell counts. Clones were read by immunoSEQ multiplex PCR, and TCRdb kept only the in-frame ones, dropping some. V and J calls and clone size are as listed in that table; D and trimming were resolved from the DNA. The table includes 180,000 or so clones, around 87% detected once. The V gene is TRBV5-4, the J gene TRBJ1-2, with D maybe TRBD1 (6 bases). Material for sequencing was peripheral blood. The TCR comes from a middle-aged man with active or convalescent COVID-19. The CDR3 is CASSFAGAKYGYTF. The CDR3 coding sequence is TGTGCCAGCAGCTTCGCAGGGGCCAAGTATGGCTACACCTTC.